Listed here are 8 T cell receptor beta chains from one sample, sequenced in a study of CD8 T cells in ankylosing spondylitis. Regarding the study as a whole: A TCR beta motif made of fewer than ten highly homologous variants seemed typical of ankylosing spondylitis blood.

Their antigen targets remain unknown. TCRdb re-derived calls from the 5' RACE reads in MiXCR, one entry per CDR3 protein. The data hold some 800,000 distinct CDR3 sequences, with 10% to 15% observed a single time. Sequenced: blood, either unsorted or a sorted T cell fraction (not recorded which). Receptor source: a male donor with ankylosing spondylitis.

This clonotype was detected only a few times. The V gene is TRBV4-2, the J gene TRBJ2-3, with D unclear. Deletions cut 0 bases from V and 4 bases from J, with 8 bases between. Germline V gene data show CDR1 as LGHNA and CDR2 as YNFKEQ. CDR3 length equals 14 residues. CDR3 DNA sequence: TGTGCCAGCAGCCAAGATCGGAGAGCAGATACGCAGTATTTT. Its translation: CASSQDRRADTQYF.

This clonotype was picked up many times. The rearrangement uses TRBV5-1 and TRBJ2-5; D unresolved. The CDR3 loop spans 11 amino acids. CDR1 and CDR2 (germline): SGHRS, YFSETQ. The ends were cut back, 5 bases at V and 5 bases at J, with 7 bases in the middle. This CDR3 is CASRTVETQYF. The CDR3 DNA is TGCGCCAGCAGAACTGTGGAGACCCAGTACTTC.

The V call is TRBV5-3, the J call TRBJ2-1; 8 bases are a match to TRBD2. TRBV5-3 falls under the ORF class, with uncertain function. The CDR3 runs to 15 residues. V was clipped by 1 base and J by 1 base; unmatched bases: 1. CDR3 residues: CARSLTGGSYNEQFF. CDR3 DNA: TGTGCCAGAAGCTTGACGGGAGGGTCCTACAATGAGCAGTTCTTC.

This clonotype was seen many times. The genes are TRBV5-1 and TRBJ2-1; D is uncertain. There are 14 residues in the CDR3. Germline values: CDR1 SGHRS, CDR2 YFSETQ. Trimming removed 5 bases at V and 0 bases at J, with 9 bases between. CDR3 in amino acids: CASSLRSSYNEQFF. CDR3 DNA: TGCGCCAGCAGTCTCAGGTCCTCCTACAATGAGCAGTTCTTC.

The V gene is TRBV28, the J gene TRBJ1-1; D remains unclear. CDR3 length equals 8 residues. With 10 bases removed from V and 13 bases from J, the gap between germline ends came to 10 bases. Germline-derived CDR1 and CDR2 are MDHEN and SYDVKM. CDR3: CATVFDFF. CDR3 nucleotide sequence: TGTGCCACCGTATTCGATTTCTTT.

This clonotype was counted a few times. The V call is TRBV6-6, the J call TRBJ2-7; D is undetermined. The germline CDR1 and CDR2 sequences are MNHNY and SVGAGI (reference sequence). This CDR3 spans 12 amino acids. V was cut by 1 base and J by 5 bases, with 6 bases left in between. In DNA form, the CDR3 reads TGTGCCAGCAGTTACTTCGACAACGAGCAGTACTTC. Translating it yields CASSYFDNEQYF.

The chain combines TRBV29-1 with TRBJ2-5; no clear D. CDR3 length equals 14 residues. V gave up 0 bases and J gave up 4 bases, with 12 bases separating them. Germline CDR1 SQVTM, CDR2 ANQGSEA. For the CDR3, the DNA is TGCAGCGTTGAAGATATTAGGCGCCCAGAGACCCAGTACTTC. Amino acids: CSVEDIRRPETQYF.

This clonotype was detected ten times or more. One end of the junction fails to match germline, which may point to a read error. This chain uses TRBV7-2 with TRBJ2-7; no clear D. CDR3 length: 12 residues. Germline CDR1 is SGHTA and CDR2 is FQGNSA. The CDR3 here is CASSLVPYEQYF. The CDR3 bases are TGTGCCAGCAGTTTAGTTCCGTACGAGCAGTACTTC.